This TCR beta chain was observed in a study of OX40 agonist ivuxolimab in advanced cancers. Study context: As their treatment, patients were administered ivuxolimab, an agonistic anti-OX40 (CD134) antibody. Three individuals attained partial responses, comprising one hepatocellular carcinoma case and two cutaneous melanoma cases. Study outcomes and limitations: In the expanded peripheral T cells, antigen specificity was never determined. At doses 0.1 to 3.0 mg/kg, CD4+ and CD8+ clones expanded.

Concerning this clone itself: Antigen unknown.

CDR1 is GTSNPN and CDR2 is SVGIG in the germline V gene (reference sequence). Trimming took off 4 bases at V and 0 bases at J, with 22 bases between the two ends. CDR3 length: 18 residues. The table came from immunoSEQ multiplex PCR; TCRdb's copy has only in-frame clones and leaves some out. Of about 98,000 clones in the sample, 88% are singletons; the top ten hold 0.82%. V and J are TRBV30 and TRBJ1-3; D is possibly TRBD1 (5 bases). The source material was CD4+ or CD8+ T cells sorted from blood, sampled in a trial of the OX40 agonist ivuxolimab. This TCR was recovered from an adult with an advanced solid tumor such as melanoma, head and neck, liver or kidney cancer. Here the CDR3 DNA reads TGTGCCTGGAATGGGGGGGACCCGGACCGGCGCTCTGGAAACACCATATATTTT. Its protein is CAWNGGDPDRRSGNTIYF.